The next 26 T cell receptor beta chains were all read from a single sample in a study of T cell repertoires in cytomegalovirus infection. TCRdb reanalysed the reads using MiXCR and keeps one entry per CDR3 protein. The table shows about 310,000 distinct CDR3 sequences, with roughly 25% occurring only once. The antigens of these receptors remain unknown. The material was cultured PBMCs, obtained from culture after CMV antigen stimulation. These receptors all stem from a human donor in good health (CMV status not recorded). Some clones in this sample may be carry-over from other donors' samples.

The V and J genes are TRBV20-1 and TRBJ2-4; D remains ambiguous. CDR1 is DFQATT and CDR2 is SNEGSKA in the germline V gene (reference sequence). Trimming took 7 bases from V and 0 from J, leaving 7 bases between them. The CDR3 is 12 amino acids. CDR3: CSVGTAKNIQYF. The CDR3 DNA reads TGCAGTGTTGGTACAGCCAAAAACATTCAGTACTTC.

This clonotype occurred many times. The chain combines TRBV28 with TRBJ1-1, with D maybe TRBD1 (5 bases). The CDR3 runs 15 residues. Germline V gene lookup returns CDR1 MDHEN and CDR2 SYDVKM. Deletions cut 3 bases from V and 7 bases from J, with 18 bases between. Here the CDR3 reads CASSFLVSRDGEAFF. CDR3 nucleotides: TGTGCCAGCAGTTTTCTTGTTTCCAGGGACGGTGAAGCTTTCTTT.

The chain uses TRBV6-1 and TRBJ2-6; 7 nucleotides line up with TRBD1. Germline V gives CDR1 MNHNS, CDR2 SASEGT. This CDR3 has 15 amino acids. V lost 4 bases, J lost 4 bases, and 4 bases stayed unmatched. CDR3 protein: CASSADRAGANVLTF. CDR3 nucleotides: TGTGCCAGCAGTGCAGACAGGGCCGGGGCCAACGTCCTGACTTTC.

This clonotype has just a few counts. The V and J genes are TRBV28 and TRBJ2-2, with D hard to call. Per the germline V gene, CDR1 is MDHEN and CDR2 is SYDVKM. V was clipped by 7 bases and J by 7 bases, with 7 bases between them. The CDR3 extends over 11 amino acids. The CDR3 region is CASKSLGELFF. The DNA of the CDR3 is TGTGCCAGCAAGAGTCTCGGGGAGCTGTTTTTT.

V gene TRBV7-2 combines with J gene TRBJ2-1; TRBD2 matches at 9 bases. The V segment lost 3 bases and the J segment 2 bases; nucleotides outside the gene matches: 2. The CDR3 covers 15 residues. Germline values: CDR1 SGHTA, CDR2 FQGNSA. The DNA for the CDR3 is TGTGCCAGCAGCTTTAGCGGGAGTACCTACAATGAGCAGTTCTTC. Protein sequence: CASSFSGSTYNEQFF.

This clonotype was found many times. Here the CDR3 DNA reads TGTGCCAGCAGCCAGGACAGGGACACTGAAGCTTTCTTT. Translation gives CASSQDRDTEAFF. This rearrangement joins TRBV7-2 to TRBJ1-1, with TRBD1 matching 8 bases. With V trimmed by 5 bases and J by 3 bases, 2 bases remained unmatched. The CDR3 runs 13 residues. The germline V gene has CDR1 SGHTA and CDR2 FQGNSA.

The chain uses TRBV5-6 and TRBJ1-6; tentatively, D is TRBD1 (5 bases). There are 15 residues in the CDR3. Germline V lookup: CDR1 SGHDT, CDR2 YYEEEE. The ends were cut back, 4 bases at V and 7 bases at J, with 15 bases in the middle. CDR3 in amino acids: CASSGYDRENSPLHF. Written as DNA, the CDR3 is TGTGCCAGCAGCGGGTATGACAGAGAAAATTCACCCCTCCACTTT.

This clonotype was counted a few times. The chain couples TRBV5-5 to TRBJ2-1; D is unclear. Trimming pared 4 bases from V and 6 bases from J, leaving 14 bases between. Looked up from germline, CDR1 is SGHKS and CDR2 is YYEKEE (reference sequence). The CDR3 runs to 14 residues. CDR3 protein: CASSATTVRNEQFF. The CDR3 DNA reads TGTGCCAGCAGCGCAACCACAGTCCGCAATGAGCAGTTCTTC.

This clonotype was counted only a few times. The CDR3 DNA is TGCAGCGTGGCGGGGACTGAGTCTCAGCCCCAGCATTTT. The encoded protein is CSVAGTESQPQHF. V is TRBV29-1 and J is TRBJ1-5; D is perhaps TRBD1 (5 bases). CDR3 size: 13 residues. V was cut by 6 bases and J by 6 bases, with 15 bases left in between. Per germline, CDR1 SQVTM and CDR2 ANQGSEA.

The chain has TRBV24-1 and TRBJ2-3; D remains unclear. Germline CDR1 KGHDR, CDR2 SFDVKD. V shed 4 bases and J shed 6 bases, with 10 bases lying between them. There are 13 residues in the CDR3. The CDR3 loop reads CATSDRQVDTQYF. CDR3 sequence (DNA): TGTGCCACCAGTGACCGCCAGGTGGATACGCAGTATTTT.

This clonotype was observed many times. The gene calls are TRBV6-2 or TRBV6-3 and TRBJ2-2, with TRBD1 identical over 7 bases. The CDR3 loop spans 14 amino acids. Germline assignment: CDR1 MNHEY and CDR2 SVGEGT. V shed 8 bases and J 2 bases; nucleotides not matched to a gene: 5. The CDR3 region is CASSRQGNTGELFF. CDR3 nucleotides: TGTGCCAGCTCTAGACAGGGCAACACCGGGGAGCTGTTTTTT.

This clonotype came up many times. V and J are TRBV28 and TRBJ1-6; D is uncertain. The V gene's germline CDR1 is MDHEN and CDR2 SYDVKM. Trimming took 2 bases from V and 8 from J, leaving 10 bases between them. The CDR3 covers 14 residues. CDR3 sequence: CASSLNFEDSPLHF. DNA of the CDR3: TGTGCCAGCAGTTTAAACTTTGAGGATTCACCCCTCCACTTT.

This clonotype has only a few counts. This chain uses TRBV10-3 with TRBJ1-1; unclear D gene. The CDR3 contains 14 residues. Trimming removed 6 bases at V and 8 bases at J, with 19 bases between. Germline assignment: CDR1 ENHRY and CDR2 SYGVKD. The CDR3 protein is CAIRLPGPEGEAFF. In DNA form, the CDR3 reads TGTGCCATCAGACTTCCCGGGCCCGAGGGCGAAGCTTTCTTT.

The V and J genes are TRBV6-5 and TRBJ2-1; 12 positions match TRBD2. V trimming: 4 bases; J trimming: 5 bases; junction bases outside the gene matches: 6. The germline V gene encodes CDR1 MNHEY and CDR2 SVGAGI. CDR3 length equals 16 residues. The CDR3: CASSSGLAGSHNEQFF. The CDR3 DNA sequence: TGTGCCAGCAGTTCCGGACTAGCGGGATCACACAATGAGCAGTTCTTC.

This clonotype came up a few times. Written as DNA, the CDR3 is TGTGCCAGCAGTCCAGACGCAACTAATGAAAAACTGTTTTTT. Its translation: CASSPDATNEKLFF. The genes are TRBV12-3 or TRBV12-4 and TRBJ1-4; D not resolved. The CDR3 runs 14 residues. The V end lost 5 bases, the J end lost 0 bases, and 7 bases lay between the germline ends.

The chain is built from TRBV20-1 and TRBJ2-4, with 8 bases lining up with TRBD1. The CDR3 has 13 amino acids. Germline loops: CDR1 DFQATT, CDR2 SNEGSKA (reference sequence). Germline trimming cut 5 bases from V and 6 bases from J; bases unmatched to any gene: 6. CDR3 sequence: CSAQGQGGNIQYF. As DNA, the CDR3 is TGCAGTGCTCAAGGACAGGGTGGAAACATTCAGTACTTC.

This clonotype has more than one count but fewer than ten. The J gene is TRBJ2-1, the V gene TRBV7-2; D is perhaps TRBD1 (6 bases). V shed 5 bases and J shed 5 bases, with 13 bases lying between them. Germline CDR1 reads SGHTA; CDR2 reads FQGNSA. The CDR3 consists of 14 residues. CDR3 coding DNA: TGTGCCAGCAGCCTCACAGGGCCTAACAATGAGCAGTTCTTC. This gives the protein CASSLTGPNNEQFF.

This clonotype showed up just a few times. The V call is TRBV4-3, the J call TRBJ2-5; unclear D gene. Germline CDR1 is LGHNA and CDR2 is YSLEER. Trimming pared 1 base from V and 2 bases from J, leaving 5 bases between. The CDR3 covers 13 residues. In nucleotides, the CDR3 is TGCGCCAGCAGCCAAGCGGATCAAGAGACCCAGTACTTC. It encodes CASSQADQETQYF.

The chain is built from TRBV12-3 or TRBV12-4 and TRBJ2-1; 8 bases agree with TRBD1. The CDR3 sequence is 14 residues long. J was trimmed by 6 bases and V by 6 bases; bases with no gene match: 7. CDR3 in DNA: TGTGCCAGCAGCCTCCCTCAGGGGGCCAATGAGCAGTTCTTC. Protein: CASSLPQGANEQFF.

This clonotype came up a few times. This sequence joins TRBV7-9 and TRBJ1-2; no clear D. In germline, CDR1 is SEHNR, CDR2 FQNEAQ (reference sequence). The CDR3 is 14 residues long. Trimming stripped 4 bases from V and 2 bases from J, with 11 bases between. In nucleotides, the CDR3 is TGTGCCAGCAGCTCGTGGGAACCCAACTATGGCTACACCTTC. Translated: CASSSWEPNYGYTF.

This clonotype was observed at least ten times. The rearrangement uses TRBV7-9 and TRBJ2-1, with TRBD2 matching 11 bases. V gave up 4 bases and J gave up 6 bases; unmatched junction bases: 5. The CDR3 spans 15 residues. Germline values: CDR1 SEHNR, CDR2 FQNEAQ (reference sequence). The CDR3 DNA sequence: TGTGCCAGCAGCTACCGTAGCGGGAGGGTCAATGAGCAGTTCTTC. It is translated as CASSYRSGRVNEQFF.

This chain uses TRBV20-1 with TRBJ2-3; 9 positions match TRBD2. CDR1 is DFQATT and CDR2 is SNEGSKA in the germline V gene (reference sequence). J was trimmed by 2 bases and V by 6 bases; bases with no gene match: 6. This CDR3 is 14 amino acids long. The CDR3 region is CSALTSGFTDTQYF. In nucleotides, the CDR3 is TGCAGTGCGCTTACTAGCGGGTTCACAGATACGCAGTATTTT.

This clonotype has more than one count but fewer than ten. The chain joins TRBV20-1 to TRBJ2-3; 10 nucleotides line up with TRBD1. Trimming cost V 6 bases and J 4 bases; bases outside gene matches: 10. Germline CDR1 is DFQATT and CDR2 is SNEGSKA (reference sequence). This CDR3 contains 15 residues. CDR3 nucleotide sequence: TGCAGTGCCCGCACGGGACAGGGGCGCGCAGATACGCAGTATTTT. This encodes CSARTGQGRADTQYF.

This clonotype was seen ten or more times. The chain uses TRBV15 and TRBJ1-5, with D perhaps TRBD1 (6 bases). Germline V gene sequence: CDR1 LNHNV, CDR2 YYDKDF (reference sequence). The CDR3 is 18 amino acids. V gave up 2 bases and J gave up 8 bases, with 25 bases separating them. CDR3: CATSRPTPGTGPKEPQHF. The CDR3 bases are TGTGCCACCAGCAGACCCACCCCAGGCACAGGGCCGAAGGAGCCCCAGCATTTT.

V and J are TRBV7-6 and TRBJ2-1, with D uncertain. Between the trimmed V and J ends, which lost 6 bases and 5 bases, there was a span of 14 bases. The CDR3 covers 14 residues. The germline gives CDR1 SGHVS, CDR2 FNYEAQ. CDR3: CASSIEAYHNEQFF. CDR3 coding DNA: TGTGCCAGCAGTATCGAGGCGTACCACAATGAGCAGTTCTTC.

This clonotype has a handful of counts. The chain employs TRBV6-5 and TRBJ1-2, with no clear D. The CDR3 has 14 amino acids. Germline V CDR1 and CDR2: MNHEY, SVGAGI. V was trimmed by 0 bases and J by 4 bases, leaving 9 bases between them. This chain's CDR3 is CASSYSIAGYGYTF. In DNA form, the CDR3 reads TGTGCCAGCAGTTACTCGATTGCGGGCTATGGCTACACCTTC.